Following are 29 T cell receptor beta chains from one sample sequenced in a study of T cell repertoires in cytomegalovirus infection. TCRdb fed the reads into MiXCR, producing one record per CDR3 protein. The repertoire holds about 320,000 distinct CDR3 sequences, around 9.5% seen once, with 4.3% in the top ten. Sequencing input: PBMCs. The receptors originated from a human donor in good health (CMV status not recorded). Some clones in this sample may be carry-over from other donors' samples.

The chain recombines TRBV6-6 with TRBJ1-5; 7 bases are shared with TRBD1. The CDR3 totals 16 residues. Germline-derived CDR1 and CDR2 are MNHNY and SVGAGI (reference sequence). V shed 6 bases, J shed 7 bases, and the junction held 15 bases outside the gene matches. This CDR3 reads CASRPRDSGFGQPQHF. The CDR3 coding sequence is TGTGCCAGCAGACCCCGGGACAGCGGATTTGGCCAGCCCCAGCATTTT.

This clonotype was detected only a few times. The CDR3 loop reads CASSLDSGTEAFF. DNA of the CDR3: TGTGCCAGCAGCCTGGACAGTGGGACTGAAGCTTTCTTT. V usage is TRBV5-4 and J usage is TRBJ1-1; D is possibly TRBD1 (6 bases). Deletions cut 4 bases from V and 5 bases from J, with 12 bases between. The germline CDR1 and CDR2 sequences are SGHNT and YYREEE (reference sequence). The CDR3 is 13 amino acids.

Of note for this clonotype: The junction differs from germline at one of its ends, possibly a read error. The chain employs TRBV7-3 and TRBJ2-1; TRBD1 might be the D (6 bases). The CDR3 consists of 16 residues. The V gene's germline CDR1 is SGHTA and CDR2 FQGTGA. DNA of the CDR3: TGTGCCTGCAGCTCTCGGGACACTCTACCCTACAATGAGCAGTTCTTC. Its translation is CACSSRDTLPYNEQFF.

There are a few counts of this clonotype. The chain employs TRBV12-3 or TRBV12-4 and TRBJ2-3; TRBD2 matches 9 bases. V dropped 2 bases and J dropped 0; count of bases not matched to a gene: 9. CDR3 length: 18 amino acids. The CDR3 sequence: CASSLRLAGRTSTDTQYF. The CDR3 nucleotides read TGTGCCAGCAGTTTAAGGCTAGCGGGACGAACGAGCACAGATACGCAGTATTTT.

CDR3 sequence reads: CASSYQGIGADTQYF. CDR3 DNA: TGTGCCAGCAGTTACCAGGGGATAGGAGCAGATACGCAGTATTTT. V gene TRBV6-6 combines with J gene TRBJ2-3; a possible D gene is TRBD1 (6 bases). Per the germline V gene, CDR1 is MNHNY and CDR2 is SVGAGI (reference sequence). The V and J ends lost 2 bases and 4 bases respectively, with 13 bases between them. This CDR3 is 15 amino acids long.

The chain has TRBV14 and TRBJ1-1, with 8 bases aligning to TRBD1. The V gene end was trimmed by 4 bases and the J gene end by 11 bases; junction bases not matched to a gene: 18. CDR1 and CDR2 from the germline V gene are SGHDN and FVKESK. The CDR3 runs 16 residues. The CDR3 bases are TGTGCCAGCAGCCCGCGCTCGGTCGGACAGGGACTGAATGCTTTCTTT. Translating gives CASSPRSVGQGLNAFF.

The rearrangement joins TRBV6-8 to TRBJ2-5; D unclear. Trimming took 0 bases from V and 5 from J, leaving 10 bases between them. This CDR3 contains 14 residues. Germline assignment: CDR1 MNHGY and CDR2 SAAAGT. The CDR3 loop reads CASSYSGFRETQYF. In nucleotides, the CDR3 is TGTGCCAGCAGTTACTCGGGGTTCCGGGAGACCCAGTACTTC.

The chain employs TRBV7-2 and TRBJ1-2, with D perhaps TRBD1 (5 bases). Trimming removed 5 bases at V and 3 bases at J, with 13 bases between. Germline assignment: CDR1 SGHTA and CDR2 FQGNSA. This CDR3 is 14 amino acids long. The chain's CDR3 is CASSLGGGYYGYTF. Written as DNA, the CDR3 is TGTGCCAGCAGCCTCGGGGGGGGATACTATGGCTACACCTTC. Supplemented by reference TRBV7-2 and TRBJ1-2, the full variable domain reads GAGVSQSPSNKVTEKGKDVELRCDPISGHTALYWYRQSLGQGLEFLIYFQGNSAPDKSGLPSDRFSAERTGGSVSTLTIQRTQQEDSAVYLCASSLGGGYYGYTFGSGTRLTVV.

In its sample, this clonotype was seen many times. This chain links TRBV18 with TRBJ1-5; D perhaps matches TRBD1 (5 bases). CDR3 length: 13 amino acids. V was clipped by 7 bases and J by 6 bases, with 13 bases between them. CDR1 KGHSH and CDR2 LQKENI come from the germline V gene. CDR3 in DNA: TGTGCCAGCTGTCCAGGGTTGGGTCAGCCCCAGCATTTT. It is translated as CASCPGLGQPQHF.

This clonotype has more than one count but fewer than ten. The CDR3 protein is CASSLSRGSATAHIQYF. The CDR3 nucleotides are TGTGCCAGCAGCCTCTCCCGGGGGTCCGCGACGGCTCACATTCAGTACTTC. The chain carries TRBV11-2 and TRBJ2-4; tentatively, D is TRBD2 (6 bases). Per germline, CDR1 SGHAT and CDR2 FQNNGV. CDR3 length equals 17 residues. Trimming stripped 5 bases from V and 8 bases from J, with 25 bases between.

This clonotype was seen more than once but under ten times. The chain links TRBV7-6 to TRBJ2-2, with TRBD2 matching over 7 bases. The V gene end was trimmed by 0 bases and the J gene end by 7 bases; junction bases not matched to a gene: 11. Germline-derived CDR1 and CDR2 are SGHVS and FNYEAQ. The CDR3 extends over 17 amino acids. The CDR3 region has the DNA TGTGCCAGCAGCTTAGCGAGCGGGATCAGGAATATCGGGGAGCTGTTTTTT. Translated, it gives CASSLASGIRNIGELFF.

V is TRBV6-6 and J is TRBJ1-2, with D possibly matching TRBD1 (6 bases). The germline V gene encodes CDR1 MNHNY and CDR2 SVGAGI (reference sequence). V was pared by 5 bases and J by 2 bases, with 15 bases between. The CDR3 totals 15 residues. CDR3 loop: CASSQQGQPNYGYTF. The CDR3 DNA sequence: TGTGCCAGCAGTCAGCAAGGACAGCCGAACTATGGCTACACCTTC.

CDR3 residues: CASNTGLAGLRGTGELFF. The CDR3 DNA follows: TGTGCCAGCAATACCGGACTAGCGGGGCTACGGGGCACCGGGGAGCTGTTTTTT. The V gene is TRBV12-3 or TRBV12-4, the J gene TRBJ2-2; 12 bases align to TRBD2. CDR3 length: 18 amino acids. Trimming cost V 7 bases and J 4 bases; bases outside gene matches: 13.

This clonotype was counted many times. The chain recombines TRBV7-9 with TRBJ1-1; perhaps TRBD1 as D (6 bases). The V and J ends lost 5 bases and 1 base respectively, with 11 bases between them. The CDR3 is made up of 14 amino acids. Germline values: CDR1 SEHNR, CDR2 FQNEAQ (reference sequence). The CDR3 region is CASSHTTGNTEAFF. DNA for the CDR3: TGTGCCAGCAGCCACACGACAGGGAACACTGAAGCTTTCTTT.

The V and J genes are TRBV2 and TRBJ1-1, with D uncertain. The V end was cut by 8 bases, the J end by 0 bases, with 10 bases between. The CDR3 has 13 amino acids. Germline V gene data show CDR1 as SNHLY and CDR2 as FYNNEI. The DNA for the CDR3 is TGTGCCAGCGATGAACCGGTGAACACTGAAGCTTTCTTT. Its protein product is CASDEPVNTEAFF.

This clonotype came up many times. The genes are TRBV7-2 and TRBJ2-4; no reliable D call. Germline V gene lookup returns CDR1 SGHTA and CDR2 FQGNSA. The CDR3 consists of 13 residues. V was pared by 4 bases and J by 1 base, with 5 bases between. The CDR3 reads CASSSGAKNIQYF. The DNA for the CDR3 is TGTGCCAGCAGCTCCGGGGCCAAAAACATTCAGTACTTC.

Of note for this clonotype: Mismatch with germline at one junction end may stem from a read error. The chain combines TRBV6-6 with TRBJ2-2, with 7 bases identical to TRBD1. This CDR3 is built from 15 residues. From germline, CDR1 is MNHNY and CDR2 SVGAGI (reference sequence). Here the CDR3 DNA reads TGTGCCAGCAGTTGGACAGGACCTAACACCAGGGAGCTGTTTTTT. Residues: CASSWTGPNTRELFF.

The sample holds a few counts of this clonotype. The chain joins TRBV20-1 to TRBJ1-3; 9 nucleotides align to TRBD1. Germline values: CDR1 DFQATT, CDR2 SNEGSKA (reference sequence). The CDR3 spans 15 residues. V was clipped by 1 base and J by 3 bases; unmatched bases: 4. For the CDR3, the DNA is TGCAGTGCTAGAGTACAGGGGGCGGTTGGAAACACCATATATTTT. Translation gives CSARVQGAVGNTIYF.

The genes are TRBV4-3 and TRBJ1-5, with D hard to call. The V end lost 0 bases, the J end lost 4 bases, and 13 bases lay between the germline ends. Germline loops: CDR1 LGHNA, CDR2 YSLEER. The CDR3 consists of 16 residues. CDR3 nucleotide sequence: TGCGCCAGCAGCCAAGACGCCGCCAGTCCAAATCAGCCCCAGCATTTT. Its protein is CASSQDAASPNQPQHF.

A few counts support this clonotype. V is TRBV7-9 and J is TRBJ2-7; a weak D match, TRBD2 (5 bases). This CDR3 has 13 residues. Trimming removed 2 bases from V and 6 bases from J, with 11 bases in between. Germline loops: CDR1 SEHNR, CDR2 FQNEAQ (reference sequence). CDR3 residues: CASSLSMAGEQYF. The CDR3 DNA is TGTGCCAGCAGCTTATCTATGGCGGGCGAGCAGTACTTC.

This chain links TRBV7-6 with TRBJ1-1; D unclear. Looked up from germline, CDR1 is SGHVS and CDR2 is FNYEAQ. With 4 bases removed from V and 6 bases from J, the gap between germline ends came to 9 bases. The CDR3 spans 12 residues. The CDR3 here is CASSSGVPEAFF. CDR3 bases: TGTGCCAGCAGCTCGGGAGTACCTGAAGCTTTCTTT.

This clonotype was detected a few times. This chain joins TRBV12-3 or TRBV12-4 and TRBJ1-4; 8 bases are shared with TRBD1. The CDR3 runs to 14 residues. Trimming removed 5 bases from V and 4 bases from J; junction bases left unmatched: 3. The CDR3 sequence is CASSRTGSNEKLFF. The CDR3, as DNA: TGTGCCAGCAGTAGGACAGGGAGTAATGAAAAACTGTTTTTT.

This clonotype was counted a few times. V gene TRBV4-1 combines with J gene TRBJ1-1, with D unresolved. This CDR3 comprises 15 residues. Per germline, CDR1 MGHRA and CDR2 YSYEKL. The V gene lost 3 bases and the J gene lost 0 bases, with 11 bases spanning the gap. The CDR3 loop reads CASSHFEPMNTEAFF. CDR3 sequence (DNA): TGCGCCAGCAGCCATTTCGAACCCATGAACACTGAAGCTTTCTTT.

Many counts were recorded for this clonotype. The CDR3 reads CASSITGANVLTF. The DNA of the CDR3 is TGTGCCAGTAGTATTACTGGGGCCAACGTCCTGACTTTC. The chain links TRBV19 to TRBJ2-6, with unresolved D. Trimming removed 3 bases from V and 2 bases from J, with 2 bases in between. The CDR3 loop spans 13 amino acids. Germline V gene sequence: CDR1 LNHDA, CDR2 SQIVND (reference sequence).

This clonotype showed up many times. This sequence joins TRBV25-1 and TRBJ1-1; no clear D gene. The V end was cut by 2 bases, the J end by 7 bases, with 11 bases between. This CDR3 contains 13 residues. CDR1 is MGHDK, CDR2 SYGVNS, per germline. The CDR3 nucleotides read TGTGCCAGCAGTGAAAGGCCCGGGTATGAAGCTTTCTTT. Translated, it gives CASSERPGYEAFF.

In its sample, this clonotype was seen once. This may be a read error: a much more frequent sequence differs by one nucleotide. The CDR3 DNA sequence: TGTGCCAGCAGCCCAGGGGGGGTAAGCGAGCAGTACTTC. Translation gives CASSPGGVSEQYF. This rearrangement joins TRBV7-2 to TRBJ2-7, with D possibly called TRBD1 or TRBD2 (7 bases each). V gave up 5 bases and J gave up 6 bases, with 14 bases separating them. There are 13 residues in the CDR3. Germline V gives CDR1 SGHTA, CDR2 FQGNSA.

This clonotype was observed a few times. The CDR3 bases are TGTGCCAGTAGTTGGCGGGGGAACACTGAAGCTTTCTTT. This sequence encodes CASSWRGNTEAFF. This chain uses TRBV19 with TRBJ1-1; no reliable D call. The V gene lost 5 bases and the J gene lost 1 base, with 8 bases spanning the gap. Germline CDR1 LNHDA, CDR2 SQIVND (reference sequence). The CDR3 consists of 13 residues.

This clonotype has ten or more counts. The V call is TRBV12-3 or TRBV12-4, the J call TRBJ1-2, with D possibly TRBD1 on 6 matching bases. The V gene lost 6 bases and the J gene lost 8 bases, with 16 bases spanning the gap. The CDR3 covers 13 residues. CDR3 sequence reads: CASRGTTGEGYTF. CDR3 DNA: TGTGCCAGCAGGGGAACGACAGGCGAGGGCTACACCTTC.

CDR3 DNA: TGTGCCAGCACCGACAGTTTCTCTGGGGCCAACGTCCTGACTTTC. Protein: CASTDSFSGANVLTF. The rearrangement joins TRBV7-2 to TRBJ2-6; tentative D call: TRBD1 (5 bases). Germline V gives CDR1 SGHTA, CDR2 FQGNSA. This CDR3 region has 15 residues. Between the trimmed V and J ends, which lost 7 bases and 0 bases, there was a span of 10 bases. Full variable domain (missing parts from reference TRBV7-2 and TRBJ2-6): GAGVSQSPSNKVTEKGKDVELRCDPISGHTALYWYRQSLGQGLEFLIYFQGNSAPDKSGLPSDRFSAERTGGSVSTLTIQRTQQEDSAVYLCASTDSFSGANVLTFGAGSRLTVL.